Below are 9 T cell receptor beta chains sequenced from a single sample in a study of CD39 and CD103 CD8 tumor-infiltrating T cells. Method: immunoSEQ multiplex PCR; TCRdb's copy keeps in-frame clones and lacks some. The data hold approximately 320 clones, with roughly 41% observed a single time. The sequencing sample was made of CD39+ CD103+ CD8+ T cells sorted from the tumor. The subset denotes: CD103+CD39+ double-positive CD45RA- CD8 T cells. The receptors come from a human donor with ovarian cancer.

Judged by abundance, this clone is large. V and J are TRBV19 and TRBJ1-5, with D unresolved. V was shortened by 8 bases and J by 2 bases, with 10 bases between the two germline ends. CDR3 length equals 13 residues. CDR1 is LNHDA, CDR2 SQIVND, per germline (reference sequence). CDR3 region: CASAKDRNQPQHF. The CDR3, as DNA: TGTGCCAGTGCGAAAGACCGCAATCAGCCCCAGCATTTT.

By sample fraction, this clone is large. V usage is TRBV6-6 and J usage is TRBJ1-4; 7 bases agree with TRBD1. The germline V gene encodes CDR1 MNHNY and CDR2 SVGAGI (reference sequence). V was pared by 4 bases and J by 4 bases, with 9 bases of the junction left unmatched. CDR3 size: 16 residues. As DNA, the CDR3 is TGTGCCAGCAGTTCCAACCCTACAGGGGTTAATGAAAAACTGTTTTTT. It yields the protein CASSSNPTGVNEKLFF.

The rearrangement uses TRBV5-6 and TRBJ2-7; the D is unclear. Germline CDR1 SGHDT, CDR2 YYEEEE. Deletions cut 3 bases from V and 4 bases from J, with 8 bases between. The CDR3 extends over 12 amino acids. The CDR3, as DNA: TGTGCCAGCAGCTCTGAGTCTTACGAGCAGTACTTC. This sequence encodes CASSSESYEQYF.

This clone turned up a few times. The chain combines TRBV14 with TRBJ2-7, with TRBD2 matching over 7 bases. The CDR3 contains 15 residues. Trimming removed 5 bases from V and 3 bases from J; junction bases left unmatched: 10. CDR1 is SGHDN, CDR2 FVKESK, per germline. The CDR3 region has the DNA TGTGCCAGCAGCAGTACTCGGCGGGGGTTCTACGAGCAGTACTTC. Amino acid sequence: CASSSTRRGFYEQYF.

Relative to its sample, this clone is large (0.1 to 1%). The CDR3 is CASSLGQGGISEAFF. The CDR3 region has the DNA TGTGCCAGCAGCTTAGGACAGGGGGGAATAAGTGAAGCTTTCTTT. The chain joins TRBV13 to TRBJ1-1; 8 bases are a match to TRBD1. The trim removed 0 bases at V and 7 bases at J, leaving 7 bases unmatched. Germline CDR1 PRHDT, CDR2 FYEKMQ (reference sequence). The length of the CDR3 is 15 residues.

In its sample, this clone was seen a few times. The chain couples TRBV2 to TRBJ2-7; possible D gene TRBD2, 5 bases. In germline, CDR1 is SNHLY, CDR2 FYNNEI. V shed 8 bases and J shed 7 bases, with 9 bases lying between them. The CDR3 spans 10 residues. The CDR3 DNA reads as TGTGCCAGCGAGGGCGGGGAGCAGTACTTC. Protein sequence: CASEGGEQYF. Combining the CDR3 with reference TRBV2 and TRBJ2-7 gives the whole variable domain EPEVTQTPSHQVTQMGQEVILRCVPISNHLYFYWYRQILGQKVEFLVSFYNNEISEKSEIFDDQFSVERPDGSNFTLKIRSTKLEDSAMYFCASEGGEQYFGPGTRLTVT.

V is TRBV27 and J is TRBJ2-3; D not resolved. Per the germline V gene, CDR1 is MNHEY and CDR2 is SMNVEV (reference sequence). The CDR3 runs 15 residues. V dropped 1 base and J dropped 0 bases, with 8 bases sitting between them. CDR3 sequence reads: CASSLYGRSTDTQYF. CDR3 nucleotide sequence: TGTGCCAGCAGTTTATATGGCCGCAGCACAGATACGCAGTATTTT.

This clone was counted only a few times. The chain recombines TRBV6-6 with TRBJ1-5; D gene uncertain. Trimming removed 10 bases at V and 9 bases at J, with 19 bases between. This CDR3 contains 13 residues. From germline, CDR1 is MNHNY and CDR2 SVGAGI (reference sequence). The CDR3 reads CATKTASLRPQHF. CDR3 DNA: TGTGCCACGAAGACCGCATCACTACGGCCCCAGCATTTT.

The J gene is TRBJ1-2, the V gene TRBV4-3; 9 positions match TRBD1. Germline CDR1 and CDR2: LGHNA and YSLEER. Losses at the gene ends were 4 bases for V and 8 bases for J; bases not matched to a gene: 5. The CDR3 is 13 amino acids. CDR3: CASSLGQGVGYTF. The CDR3 DNA reads as TGCGCCAGCAGCCTGGGACAGGGAGTAGGCTACACCTTC.